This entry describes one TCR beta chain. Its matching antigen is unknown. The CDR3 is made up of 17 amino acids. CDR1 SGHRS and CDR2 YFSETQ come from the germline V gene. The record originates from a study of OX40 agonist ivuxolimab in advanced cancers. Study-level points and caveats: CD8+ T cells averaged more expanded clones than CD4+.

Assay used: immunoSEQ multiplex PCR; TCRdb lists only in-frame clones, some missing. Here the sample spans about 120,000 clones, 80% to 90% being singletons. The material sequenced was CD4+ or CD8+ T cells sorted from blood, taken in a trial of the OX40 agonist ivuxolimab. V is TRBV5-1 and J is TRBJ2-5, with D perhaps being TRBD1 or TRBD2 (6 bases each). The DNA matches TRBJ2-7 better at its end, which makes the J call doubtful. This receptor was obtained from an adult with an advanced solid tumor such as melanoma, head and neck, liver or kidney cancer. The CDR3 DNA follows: TGCGCCAGCAGCTTGGTCGTTACGGGGGCAAAGACCTACGAGCAGTACTTC. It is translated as CASSLVVTGAKTYEQYF.